This T cell receptor beta chain was observed in a study of T cell responses to AZD1222 COVID-19 vaccine. Sequencing was performed with immunoSEQ multiplex PCR; in TCRdb, only in-frame clones are kept and a portion is missing. The table lists just over 150,000 clones, 80% to 90% of them singletons, with roughly a tenth in the top ten. The CDR3 spans 15 residues. V dropped 4 bases and J dropped 6 bases, with 16 bases sitting between them. Germline CDR1 is SGDLS and CDR2 is YYNGEE. This chain uses TRBV9 with TRBJ2-2; D remains unclear. This sequence originates from an adult who received the AZD1222 COVID-19 vaccine. The sequences come from peripheral blood, collected 28 days after the second AZD1222 dose. Here the CDR3 DNA reads TGTGCCAGCAGCATCCGAGGTAGCTCCTCCGGGGAGCTGTTTTTT. Residues: CASSIRGSSSGELFF.